These T cell receptor beta chains were read from a single sample in a study of T cells after yellow fever vaccination. TCRdb re-analysed the 5' RACE reads in MiXCR, keeping a single row per CDR3 protein. The data hold 30,000 or so distinct CDR3 sequences, with under 4.5% observed a single time. The sample here was CD8+ T cells sorted from PBMCs, taken 5 days after the yellow fever booster vaccination. These receptors were obtained from a man aged 25-45 years who received the YFV17D yellow fever vaccine. Both conserved end residues are part of each CDR3. Fields, in order: clone size, J gene, V gene, D gene, CDR3 protein, CDR3 DNA. A D gene is named only where the DNA matches it firmly. Part of the rows lack a size; the others show once, few, many or a class for expanded clones.

clone size: many; J gene: TRBJ2-1; V gene: TRBV7-9; D gene: TRBD1; CDR3 protein: CASRRTGNEQFF; CDR3 DNA: TGTGCCAGCAGAAGGACAGGGAATGAGCAGTTCTTC
clone size: many; J gene: TRBJ2-3; V gene: TRBV12-3/TRBV12-4; D gene: -; CDR3 protein: CASTLGGSTDTQYF; CDR3 DNA: TGTGCCAGCACCCTAGGGGGGAGCACAGATACGCAGTATTTT
clone size: many; J gene: TRBJ2-7; V gene: TRBV19; D gene: -; CDR3 protein: CASSIGTGDYEQYF; CDR3 DNA: TGTGCCAGTAGTATAGGAACCGGGGACTACGAGCAGTACTTC
clone size: many; J gene: TRBJ1-5; V gene: TRBV4-1; D gene: -; CDR3 protein: CASSQDEGSSQPQHF; CDR3 DNA: TGCGCCAGCAGCCAAGACGAAGGGTCTAGTCAGCCCCAGCATTTT
clone size: many; J gene: TRBJ1-4; V gene: TRBV20-1; D gene: TRBD1; CDR3 protein: CSATTGQGDEKLFF; CDR3 DNA: TGCAGTGCTACGACGGGACAGGGGGACGAAAAACTGTTTTTT
clone size: many; J gene: TRBJ2-2; V gene: TRBV4-2; D gene: -; CDR3 protein: CASSWGQTLTGELFF; CDR3 DNA: TGTGCCAGCAGCTGGGGGCAGACCCTAACCGGGGAGCTGTTTTTT
clone size: many; J gene: TRBJ2-1; V gene: TRBV29-1; D gene: TRBD2; CDR3 protein: CSVEAGLAVNEQFF; CDR3 DNA: TGCAGCGTTGAAGCGGGACTAGCAGTCAATGAGCAGTTCTTC
clone size: many; J gene: TRBJ2-7; V gene: TRBV5-1; D gene: TRBD1; CDR3 protein: CASTIGTGGKEQYF; CDR3 DNA: TGCGCCAGCACTATCGGGACAGGGGGAAAGGAGCAGTACTTC
clone size: many; J gene: TRBJ2-7; V gene: TRBV5-5; D gene: TRBD2; CDR3 protein: CASSLVVAGSYEQYF; CDR3 DNA: TGTGCCAGCAGCTTGGTAGTAGCGGGGAGCTACGAGCAGTACTTC
clone size: many; J gene: TRBJ2-3; V gene: TRBV27; D gene: -; CDR3 protein: CASSLRGEIWTDTQYF; CDR3 DNA: TGTGCCAGCAGTTTAAGGGGAGAAATATGGACAGATACGCAGTATTTT
clone size: many; J gene: TRBJ2-7; V gene: TRBV7-9; D gene: -; CDR3 protein: CASSLGTYEQYF; CDR3 DNA: TGTGCCAGCAGCTTGGGGACCTACGAGCAGTACTTC
clone size: many; J gene: TRBJ1-1; V gene: TRBV10-3; D gene: -; CDR3 protein: CAISESKYEEHTEAFF; CDR3 DNA: TGTGCCATCAGTGAGTCGAAATACGAAGAACACACTGAAGCTTTCTTT
clone size: many; J gene: TRBJ2-7; V gene: TRBV3-1; D gene: -; CDR3 protein: CASSQELGSEGPRYEQYF; CDR3 DNA: TGTGCCAGCAGCCAAGAGTTAGGGTCGGAAGGCCCGCGCTACGAGCAGTACTTC
clone size: many; J gene: TRBJ2-2; V gene: TRBV6-5; D gene: -; CDR3 protein: CASSYVDRYTGELFF; CDR3 DNA: TGTGCCAGCAGTTACGTCGACAGGTACACCGGGGAGCTGTTTTTT
clone size: many; J gene: TRBJ2-2; V gene: TRBV18; D gene: -; CDR3 protein: CASSPLSSEGTGELFF; CDR3 DNA: TGTGCCAGCTCACCACTATCCTCGGAGGGCACCGGGGAGCTGTTTTTT
clone size: many; J gene: TRBJ2-5; V gene: TRBV11-2; D gene: -; CDR3 protein: CASSPVEQQETQYF; CDR3 DNA: TGTGCCAGCAGCCCCGTGGAGCAGCAAGAGACCCAGTACTTC
clone size: many; J gene: TRBJ2-5; V gene: TRBV9; D gene: TRBD2; CDR3 protein: CASSPRTSGADQETQYF; CDR3 DNA: TGTGCCAGCAGCCCTCGGACTAGCGGAGCGGATCAAGAGACCCAGTACTTC
clone size: many; J gene: TRBJ1-4; V gene: TRBV3-1; D gene: -; CDR3 protein: CASRSVAEISTNEKLFF; CDR3 DNA: TGTGCCAGCAGGTCAGTGGCAGAAATCTCAACTAATGAAAAACTGTTTTTT
clone size: -; J gene: TRBJ2-1; V gene: TRBV28; D gene: TRBD2; CDR3 protein: CASSLGTSGKNEQFF; CDR3 DNA: TGTGCCAGCAGTTTAGGGACTAGCGGGAAGAATGAGCAGTTCTTC
clone size: many; J gene: TRBJ2-3; V gene: TRBV29-1; D gene: -; CDR3 protein: CSVDWAFAVLTDTQYF; CDR3 DNA: TGCAGCGTTGACTGGGCTTTTGCGGTTCTAACAGATACGCAGTATTTT
clone size: many; J gene: TRBJ2-3; V gene: TRBV4-3; D gene: -; CDR3 protein: CASSQGGDTPSTDTQYF; CDR3 DNA: TGCGCCAGCAGCCAAGGTGGGGACACCCCATCCACAGATACGCAGTATTTT
clone size: many; J gene: TRBJ2-7; V gene: TRBV6-2/TRBV6-3; D gene: -; CDR3 protein: CASYQGSYYEQYF; CDR3 DNA: TGTGCCAGCTACCAGGGTAGTTACTACGAGCAGTACTTC
clone size: many; J gene: TRBJ2-3; V gene: TRBV27; D gene: -; CDR3 protein: CASRRTDTQYF; CDR3 DNA: TGTGCCAGCCGGCGCACAGATACGCAGTATTTT